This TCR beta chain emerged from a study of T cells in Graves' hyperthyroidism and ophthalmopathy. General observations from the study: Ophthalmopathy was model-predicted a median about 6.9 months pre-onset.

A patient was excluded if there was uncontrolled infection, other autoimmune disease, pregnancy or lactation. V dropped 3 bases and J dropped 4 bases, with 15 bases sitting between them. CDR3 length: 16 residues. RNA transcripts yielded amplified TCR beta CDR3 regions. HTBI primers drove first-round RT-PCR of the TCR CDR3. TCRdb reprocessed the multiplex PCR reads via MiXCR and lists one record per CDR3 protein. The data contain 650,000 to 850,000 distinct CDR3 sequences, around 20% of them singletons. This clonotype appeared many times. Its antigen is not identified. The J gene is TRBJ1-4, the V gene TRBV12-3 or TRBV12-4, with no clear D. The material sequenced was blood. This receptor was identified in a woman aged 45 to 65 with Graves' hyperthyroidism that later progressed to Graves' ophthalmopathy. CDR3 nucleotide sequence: TGTGCCAGCAGTTTTTTAGGTGAACAGAATAATGAAAAACTGTTTTTT. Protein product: CASSFLGEQNNEKLFF.